This T cell receptor beta chain is from a study of T cell changes during pregnancy in multiple sclerosis. Clones were sequenced by immunoSEQ multiplex PCR, and TCRdb holds only the in-frame ones, with some missing. Of about 31,000 clones in the sample, 80% to 90% were seen once. In germline, CDR1 is LNHDA, CDR2 SQIVND (reference sequence). The CDR3 extends over 14 amino acids. Trimming shortened V by 6 bases and J by 0 bases, and 11 bases separated the two germline ends. The chain employs TRBV19 and TRBJ1-2; D is undetermined. Specimen: CD4+ T cells from peripheral blood mononuclear cells, collected in the first trimester of pregnancy. This TCR was recovered from a female donor in good health, enrolled as a control in a pregnancy study. The CDR3 region has the DNA TGTGCCAGTAGGCGTCGTTTGGCTAACTATGGCTACACCTTC. This sequence encodes CASRRRLANYGYTF.